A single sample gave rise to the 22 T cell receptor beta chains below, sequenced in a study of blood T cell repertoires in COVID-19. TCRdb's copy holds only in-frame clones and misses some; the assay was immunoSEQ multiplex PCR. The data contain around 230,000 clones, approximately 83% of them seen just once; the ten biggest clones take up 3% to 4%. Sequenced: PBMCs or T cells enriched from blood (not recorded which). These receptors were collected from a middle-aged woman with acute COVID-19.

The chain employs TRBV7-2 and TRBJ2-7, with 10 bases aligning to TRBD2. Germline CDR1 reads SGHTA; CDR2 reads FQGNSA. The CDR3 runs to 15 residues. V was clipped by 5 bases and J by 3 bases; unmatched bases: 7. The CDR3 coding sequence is TGTGCCAGCAGCCGCCTCAGGACTAGCGGCTACGAGCAGTACTTC. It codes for CASSRLRTSGYEQYF.

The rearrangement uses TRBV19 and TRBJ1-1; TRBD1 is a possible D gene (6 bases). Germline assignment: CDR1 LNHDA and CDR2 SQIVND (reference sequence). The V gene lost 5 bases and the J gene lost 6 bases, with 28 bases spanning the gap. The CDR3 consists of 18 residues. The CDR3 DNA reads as TGTGCCAGTAGTCCCGGACAGCTCCCTCCTGATACGTACGCTGAAGCTTTCTTT. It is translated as CASSPGQLPPDTYAEAFF.

The CDR3 protein is CATSPGGSEAFF. The CDR3 DNA reads TGTGCCACCTCCCCCGGCGGATCTGAAGCTTTCTTT. The V gene is TRBV24-1, the J gene TRBJ1-1; D is undetermined. Germline CDR1 is KGHDR and CDR2 is SFDVKD. Trimming pared 9 bases from V and 6 bases from J, leaving 13 bases between. The CDR3 runs to 12 residues.

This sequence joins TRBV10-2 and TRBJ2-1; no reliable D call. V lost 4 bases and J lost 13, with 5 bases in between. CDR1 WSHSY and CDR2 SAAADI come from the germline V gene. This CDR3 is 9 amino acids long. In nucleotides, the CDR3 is TGCGCCAGCAGTGTCAATCAGTTCTTC. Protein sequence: CASSVNQFF.

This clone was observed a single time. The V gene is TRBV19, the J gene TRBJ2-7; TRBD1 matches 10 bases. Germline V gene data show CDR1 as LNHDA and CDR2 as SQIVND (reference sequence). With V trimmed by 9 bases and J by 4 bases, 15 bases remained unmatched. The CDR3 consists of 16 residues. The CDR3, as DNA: TGTGCCAGGTCCCGGGACAGGGGTCCCGGGAAGTACGAGCAGTACTTC. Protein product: CARSRDRGPGKYEQYF.

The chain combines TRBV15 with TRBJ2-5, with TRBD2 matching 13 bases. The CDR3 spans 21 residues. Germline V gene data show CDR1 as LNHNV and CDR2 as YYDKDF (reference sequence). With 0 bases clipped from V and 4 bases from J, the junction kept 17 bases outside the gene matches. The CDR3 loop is CATSRDRGLAGTPRLGETQYF. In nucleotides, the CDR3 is TGTGCCACCAGCAGAGATCGGGGACTAGCGGGGACCCCAAGGTTAGGAGAGACCCAGTACTTC.

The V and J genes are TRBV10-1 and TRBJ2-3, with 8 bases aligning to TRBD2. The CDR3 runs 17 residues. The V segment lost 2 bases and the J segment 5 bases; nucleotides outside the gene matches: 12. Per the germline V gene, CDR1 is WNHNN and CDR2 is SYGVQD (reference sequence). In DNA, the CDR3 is TGCGCCAGCAGTGAGAAAATTATGGTAGCGGGGATAGATACGCAGTATTTT. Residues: CASSEKIMVAGIDTQYF.

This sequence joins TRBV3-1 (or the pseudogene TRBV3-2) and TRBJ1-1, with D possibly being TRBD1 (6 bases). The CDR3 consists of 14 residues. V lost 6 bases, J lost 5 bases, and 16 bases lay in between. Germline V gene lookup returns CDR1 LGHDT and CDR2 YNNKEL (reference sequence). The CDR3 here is CASSLKDSRTEAFF. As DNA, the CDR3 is TGTGCCAGCAGTCTTAAGGACAGCAGGACTGAAGCTTTCTTT.

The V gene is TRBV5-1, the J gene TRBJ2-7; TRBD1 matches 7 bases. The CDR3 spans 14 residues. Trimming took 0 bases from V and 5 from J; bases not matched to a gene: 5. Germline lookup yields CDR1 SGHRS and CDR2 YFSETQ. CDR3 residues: CASSLGDSAHEQYF. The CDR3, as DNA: TGCGCCAGCAGCTTGGGGGACAGCGCTCACGAGCAGTACTTC. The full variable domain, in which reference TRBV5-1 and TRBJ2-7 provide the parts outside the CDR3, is KAGVTQTPRYLIKTRGQQVTLSCSPISGHRSVSWYQQTPGQGLQFLFEYFSETQRNKGNFPGRFSGRQFSNSRSEMNVSTLELGDSALYLCASSLGDSAHEQYFGPGTRLTVT.

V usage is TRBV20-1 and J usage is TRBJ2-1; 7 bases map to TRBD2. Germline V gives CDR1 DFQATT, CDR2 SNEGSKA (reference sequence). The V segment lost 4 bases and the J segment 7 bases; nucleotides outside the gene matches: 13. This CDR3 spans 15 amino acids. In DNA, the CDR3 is TGCAGTGCTATTGATTCGGCGGGAGTGGTAAATGAGCAGTTCTTC. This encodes CSAIDSAGVVNEQFF.

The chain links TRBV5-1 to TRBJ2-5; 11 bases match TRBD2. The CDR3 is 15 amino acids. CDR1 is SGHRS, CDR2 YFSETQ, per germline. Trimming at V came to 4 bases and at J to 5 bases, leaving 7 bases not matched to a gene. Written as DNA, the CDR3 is TGCGCCAGCAGCCAAGGGACTAGCGGAGGGGAGACCCAGTACTTC. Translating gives CASSQGTSGGETQYF.

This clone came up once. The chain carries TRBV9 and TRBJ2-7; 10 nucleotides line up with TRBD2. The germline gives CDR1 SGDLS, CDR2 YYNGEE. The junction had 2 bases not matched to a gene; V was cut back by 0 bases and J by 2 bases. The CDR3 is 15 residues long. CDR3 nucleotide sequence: TGTGCCAGCAGCGTAGCTAGCGGGAGTGCCTACGAGCAGTACTTC. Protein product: CASSVASGSAYEQYF.

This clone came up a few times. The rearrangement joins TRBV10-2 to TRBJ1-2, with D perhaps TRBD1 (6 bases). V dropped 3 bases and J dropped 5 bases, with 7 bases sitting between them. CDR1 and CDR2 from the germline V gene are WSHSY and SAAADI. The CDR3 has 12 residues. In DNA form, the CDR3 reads TGCGCCAGCAGTGACAGGGGATATGGCTACACCTTC. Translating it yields CASSDRGYGYTF.

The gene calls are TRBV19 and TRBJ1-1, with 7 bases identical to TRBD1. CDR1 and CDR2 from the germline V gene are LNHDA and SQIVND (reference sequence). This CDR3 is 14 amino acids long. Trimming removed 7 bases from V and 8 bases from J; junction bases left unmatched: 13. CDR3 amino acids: CASTTWGTDHEAFF. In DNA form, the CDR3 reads TGTGCCAGTACCACTTGGGGGACAGACCACGAAGCTTTCTTT.

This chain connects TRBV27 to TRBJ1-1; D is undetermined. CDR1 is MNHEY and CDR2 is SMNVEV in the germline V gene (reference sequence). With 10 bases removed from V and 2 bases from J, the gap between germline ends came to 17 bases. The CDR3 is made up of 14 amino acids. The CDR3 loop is CATSSGRINTEAFF. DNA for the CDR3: TGTGCCACCAGCTCAGGCAGGATTAACACTGAAGCTTTCTTT.

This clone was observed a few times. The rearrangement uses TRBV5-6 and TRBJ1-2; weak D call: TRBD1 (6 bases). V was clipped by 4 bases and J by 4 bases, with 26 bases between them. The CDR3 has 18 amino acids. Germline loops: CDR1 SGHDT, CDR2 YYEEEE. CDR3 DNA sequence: TGTGCCAGCAGCGAACTAGTGGGGGCATTCATAAATCTCTATGGCTACACCTTC. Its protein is CASSELVGAFINLYGYTF.

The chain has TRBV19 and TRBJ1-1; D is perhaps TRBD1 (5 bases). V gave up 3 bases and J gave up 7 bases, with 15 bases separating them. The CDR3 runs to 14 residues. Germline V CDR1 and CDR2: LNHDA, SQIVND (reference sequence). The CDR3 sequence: CASSIGGGGDEAFF. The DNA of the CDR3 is TGTGCCAGTAGTATCGGCGGAGGAGGGGATGAAGCTTTCTTT.

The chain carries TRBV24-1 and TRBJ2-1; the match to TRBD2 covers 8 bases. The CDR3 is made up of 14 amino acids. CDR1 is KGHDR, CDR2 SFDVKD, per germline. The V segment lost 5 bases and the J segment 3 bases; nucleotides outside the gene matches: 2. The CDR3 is CATSASGSYNEQFF. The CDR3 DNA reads TGTGCCACCAGTGCCAGCGGGAGCTACAATGAGCAGTTCTTC.

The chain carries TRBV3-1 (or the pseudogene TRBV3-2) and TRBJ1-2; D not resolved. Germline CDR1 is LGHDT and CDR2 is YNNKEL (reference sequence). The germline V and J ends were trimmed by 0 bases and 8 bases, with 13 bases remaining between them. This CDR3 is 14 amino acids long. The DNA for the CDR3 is TGTGCCAGCAGCCAAGATCCGGGGATGGGCGGCTACACCTTC. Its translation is CASSQDPGMGGYTF.

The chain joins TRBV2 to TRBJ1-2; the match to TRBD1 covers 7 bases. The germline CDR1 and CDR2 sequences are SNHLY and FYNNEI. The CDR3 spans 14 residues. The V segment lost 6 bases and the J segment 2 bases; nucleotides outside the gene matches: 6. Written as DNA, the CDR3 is TGTGCCAGCAGGCGGGAGGACAGGAACTATGGCTACACCTTC. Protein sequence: CASRREDRNYGYTF.

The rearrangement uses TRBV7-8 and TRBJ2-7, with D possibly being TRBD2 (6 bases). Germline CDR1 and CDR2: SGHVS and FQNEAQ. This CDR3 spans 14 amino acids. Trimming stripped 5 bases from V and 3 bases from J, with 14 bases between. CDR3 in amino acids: CASSPRETDYEQYF. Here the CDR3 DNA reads TGTGCCAGCAGCCCCCGGGAGACGGACTACGAGCAGTACTTC.

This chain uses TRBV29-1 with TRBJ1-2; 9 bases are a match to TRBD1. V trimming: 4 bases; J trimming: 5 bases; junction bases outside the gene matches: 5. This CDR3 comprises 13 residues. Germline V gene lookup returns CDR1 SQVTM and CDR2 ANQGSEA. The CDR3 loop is CSVGRDREYGYTF. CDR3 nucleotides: TGCAGCGTTGGACGGGACAGGGAGTATGGCTACACCTTC.